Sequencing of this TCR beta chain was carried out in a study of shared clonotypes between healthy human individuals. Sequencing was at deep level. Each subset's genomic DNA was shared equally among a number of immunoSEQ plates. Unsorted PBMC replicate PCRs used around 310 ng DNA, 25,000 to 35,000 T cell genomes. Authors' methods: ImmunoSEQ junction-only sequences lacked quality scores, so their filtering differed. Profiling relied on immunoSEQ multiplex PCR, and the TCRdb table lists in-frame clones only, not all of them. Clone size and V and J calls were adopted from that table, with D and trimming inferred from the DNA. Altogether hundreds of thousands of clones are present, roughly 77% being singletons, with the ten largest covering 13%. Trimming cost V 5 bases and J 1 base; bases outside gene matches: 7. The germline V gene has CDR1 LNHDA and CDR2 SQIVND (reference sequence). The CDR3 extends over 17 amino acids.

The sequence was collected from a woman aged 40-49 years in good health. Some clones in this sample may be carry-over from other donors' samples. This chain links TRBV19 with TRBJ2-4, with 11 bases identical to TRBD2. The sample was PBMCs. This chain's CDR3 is CASSPGLAGPAKNIQYF. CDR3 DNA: TGTGCCAGTAGTCCCGGACTAGCGGGCCCCGCCAAAAACATTCAGTACTTC.